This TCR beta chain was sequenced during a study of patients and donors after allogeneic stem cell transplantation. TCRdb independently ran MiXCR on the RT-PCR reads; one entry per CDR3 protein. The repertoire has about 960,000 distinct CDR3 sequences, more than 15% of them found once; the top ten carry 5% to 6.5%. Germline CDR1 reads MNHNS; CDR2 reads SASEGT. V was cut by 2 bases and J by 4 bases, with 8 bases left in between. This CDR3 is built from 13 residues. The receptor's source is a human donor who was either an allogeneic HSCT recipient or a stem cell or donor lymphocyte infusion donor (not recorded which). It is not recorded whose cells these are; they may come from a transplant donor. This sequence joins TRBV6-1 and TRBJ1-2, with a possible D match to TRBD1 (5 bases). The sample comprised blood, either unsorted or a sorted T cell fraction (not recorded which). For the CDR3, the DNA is TGTGCCAGCAGTGAAAAGGGGAGCTATGGCTACACCTTC. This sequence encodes CASSEKGSYGYTF.